This T cell receptor beta chain comes out of a study of vaccination and CD4 T cells after COVID-19. Study in general: For post-vaccine samples, collection took place a median about 65 days after dose two, ranging from 14 to 241.

The Oncomine TCR Beta short-read assay was applied to DNA of cultured CD4+ T cells. Investigators obtained genomic DNA by extraction from cultured CD4+ T cells. TCRdb called the PCR reads again in MiXCR, with one record for every CDR3 protein. The repertoire holds some 20,000 distinct CDR3 sequences, with roughly 46% as singletons. The treatment was: approximately 11-day PBMC culture with coronavirus spike peptide pools or control peptides (ViraFEST assay). ViraFEST enlarged antigen-specific T cell populations with peptide pools and afterwards sequenced TCRs. The CDR3 covers 17 residues. Trimming took 0 bases from V and 0 from J, leaving 12 bases between them. Germline loops: CDR1 DFQATT, CDR2 SNEGSKA (reference sequence). As to this clonotype: As yet, its antigen is unknown.

The input for sequencing was CD4+ T cells from blood, cultured in vitro, taken before SARS-CoV-2 vaccination. The clonotype comes from a human donor who had recovered from COVID-19. The genes are TRBV20-1 and TRBJ1-6; D is undetermined. As DNA, the CDR3 is TGCAGTGCTAGAGATCGGATAGGCAGCTCCTATAATTCACCCCTCCACTTT. Amino acids: CSARDRIGSSYNSPLHF.